The text below deals with one T cell receptor (beta chain). The antigen is undetermined. The data were obtained in a study of cytomegalovirus exposure and HLA in healthy donors. The PCR was carried out with 60 Vbeta primers and 13 Jbeta primers. Sequenced by immunoSEQ multiplex PCR; TCRdb stores in-frame clones only, minus some. Of some 200,000 clones in the sample, more than 60% were seen once. The germline V gene has CDR1 MRHNA and CDR2 SNTAGT. The junction had 9 bases not matched to a gene; V was cut back by 3 bases and J by 2 bases. The CDR3 is made up of 17 amino acids. The study's findings and limits: Reported findings show TCR beta sequences accurately forecast HLA-A and HLA-B alleles in most subjects.

Material: PBMCs. The rearrangement joins TRBV6-4 to TRBJ2-7, with 11 bases fitting TRBD2. The source is a man in his fifties or sixties in good health and CMV-seronegative. DNA for the CDR3: TGTGCCAGCAGTGAGGAACTAGCGGGAGAGGCCGCCTACGAGCAGTACTTC. It translates to CASSEELAGEAAYEQYF.